The source of this T cell receptor beta chain is a study of cytomegalovirus exposure and HLA in healthy donors. Details on this clone: The antigen remains undetermined.

Method: immunoSEQ multiplex PCR; TCRdb's copy keeps in-frame clones and lacks some. The table shows about 160,000 clones, with 70% to 90% occurring only once. The V end was cut by 2 bases, the J end by 6 bases, with 17 bases between. The CDR3 has 16 residues. CDR1 is MNHEY and CDR2 is SVGAGI in the germline V gene. The donors were part of the validation cohort of roughly 110 subjects. That cohort was separate from the first cohort, which comprised fewer than 800 subjects. Findings and caveats of the study: Within the 100 to 150 validation repertoires, first-cohort TCR clusters tended to co-occur, according to a later analysis. Whilst most TCR sequences proved rare, a subset of public TCRs occurred across many donors. Confirmation in vitro established that a few CMV-associated chains were specific for CMV antigens.

Source material: PBMCs. The J gene is TRBJ2-1, the V gene TRBV6-5; D may match TRBD1 or TRBD2 (5 bases each). The TCR originated in a woman between 25 and 40 years old in good health and CMV-seronegative. The CDR3 DNA is TGTGCCAGCAGTTACCTGCCGGGACGGATCGGCAATGAGCAGTTCTTC. This encodes CASSYLPGRIGNEQFF.